These 6 T cell receptor beta chains were all obtained from the same sample, sequenced in a study of neurological immune-mediated disorders. TCRdb passed the 5' RACE reads through MiXCR, listing each CDR3 protein once. The profile covers approximately 43,000 distinct CDR3 sequences, with roughly 2.5% appearing a single time and roughly 12% taken by the ten largest. The sequenced sample was PBMCs. The receptors here all came from a man under 40 with multiple sclerosis.

This clonotype came up many times. The genes are TRBV7-8 and TRBJ1-5; D is possibly TRBD1 (5 bases). In germline, CDR1 is SGHVS, CDR2 FQNEAQ. Trimming left V 5 bases short and J 0 bases short, with 11 bases between. This CDR3 has 15 residues. As DNA, the CDR3 is TGTGCCAGCAGCCCACAGGCGTATAGCAATCAGCCCCAGCATTTT. Its protein is CASSPQAYSNQPQHF.

This clonotype was seen at least ten times. V is TRBV5-1 and J is TRBJ2-6; D uncertain. V was pared by 0 bases and J by 2 bases, with 6 bases between. Per germline, CDR1 SGHRS and CDR2 YFSETQ. The CDR3 is 15 residues long. Here the CDR3 reads CASSLEYTGANVLTF. The DNA of the CDR3 is TGCGCCAGCAGCTTGGAGTATACTGGGGCCAACGTCCTGACTTTC.

In its sample, this clonotype was seen many times. The CDR3 is CASSPGTGGGLGYTF. DNA for the CDR3: TGTGCCAGCAGTCCCGGGACAGGGGGAGGATTGGGCTACACCTTC. The V gene is TRBV6-6, the J gene TRBJ1-2; TRBD1 aligns across 11 bases. Germline CDR1 reads MNHNY; CDR2 reads SVGAGI (reference sequence). This CDR3 contains 15 residues. With V trimmed by 5 bases and J by 8 bases, 10 bases remained unmatched.

The table lists this clonotype with many counts. V and J are TRBV12-3 or TRBV12-4 and TRBJ2-1; 9 bases are shared with TRBD1. Trimming at V came to 3 bases and at J to 4 bases, leaving 1 base not matched to a gene. This CDR3 contains 14 residues. CDR3 region: CASSLGTGYNEQFF. In nucleotides, the CDR3 is TGTGCCAGCAGTTTGGGGACAGGGTACAATGAGCAGTTCTTC.

At least ten counts were recorded for this clonotype. CDR3 loop: CASSQVVKHAGELFF. The DNA for the CDR3 is TGCGCCAGCAGCCAGGTCGTAAAGCACGCCGGGGAGCTGTTTTTT. The chain couples TRBV4-3 to TRBJ2-2; no definite D call. This CDR3 has 15 amino acids. Germline-derived CDR1 and CDR2 are LGHNA and YSLEER. The ends were cut back, 3 bases at V and 6 bases at J, with 14 bases in the middle.

This clonotype was recorded many times. The rearrangement joins TRBV28 to TRBJ2-1, with 7 bases that match TRBD2. The CDR3 covers 10 residues. Germline CDR1 reads MDHEN; CDR2 reads SYDVKM. The CDR3 region has the DNA TGTGCGGCGGGGGACAATGAGCAGTTCTTC. Amino acid sequence: CAAGDNEQFF.